One sample yielded the 12 T cell receptor beta chains listed below, sequenced in a study of blood T cells in healthy people across ages. A second PCR of about 7 to 12 cycles used a sample-barcoded 5' primer and a J-beta primer mix. TCRdb re-called the 5' RACE reads through MiXCR, storing one row per CDR3 protein. The table lists approximately 1,100,000 distinct CDR3 sequences, less than 50% of them singletons. Sequenced: blood. Source of these receptors: a woman aged 55-69 years in good health.

This chain connects TRBV14 to TRBJ2-1; 7 bases agree with TRBD2. Germline trimming cut 4 bases from V and 5 bases from J; bases unmatched to any gene: 8. This CDR3 is built from 15 residues. Germline V gene data show CDR1 as SGHDN and CDR2 as FVKESK. This chain's CDR3 is CASSPGLYRDNEQFF. The CDR3 region has the DNA TGTGCCAGCAGCCCGGGACTATATAGGGACAATGAGCAGTTCTTC.

The chain uses TRBV6-1 and TRBJ1-5; D not certain. This CDR3 spans 13 amino acids. Trimming pared 1 base from V and 7 bases from J, leaving 8 bases between. Germline-derived CDR1 and CDR2 are MNHNS and SASEGT. This CDR3 reads CASSEGRRQPQHF. CDR3 nucleotide sequence: TGTGCCAGCAGTGAAGGCAGGCGACAGCCCCAGCATTTT.

The rearrangement uses TRBV5-4 and TRBJ2-7; 7 nucleotides align to TRBD1. The J call could be wrong; TRBJ2-4 is a better fit for the DNA end. Germline CDR1 and CDR2: SGHNT and YYREEE (reference sequence). The CDR3 is made up of 13 amino acids. CDR3 nucleotide sequence: TGTGCCAGCACCACAGGGGTTGAAAACATTCAGTACTTC. Translated, it gives CASTTGVENIQYF.

The CDR3 bases are TGTGCCAGCAGGAGACAGGGATACAATGAGCAGTTCTTC. This encodes CASRRQGYNEQFF. The chain couples TRBV25-1 to TRBJ2-1; 7 bases match TRBD1. This CDR3 is built from 13 residues. With 6 bases clipped from V and 4 bases from J, the junction kept 3 bases outside the gene matches. CDR1 and CDR2 (germline): MGHDK, SYGVNS.

As for this clonotype: The germline gene is not matched at one end of the junction; a read error may be the cause. CDR3 bases: TGCGCCAGCAGCCAACCGGGACAGAACTACAAGCAGTACTTC. This sequence encodes CASSQPGQNYKQYF. This sequence joins TRBV4-1 and TRBJ2-7; 7 bases line up with TRBD1. The CDR3 runs 14 residues. Germline V gene lookup returns CDR1 MGHRA and CDR2 YSYEKL.

The V gene is TRBV5-1, the J gene TRBJ2-1, with 8 bases aligning to TRBD2. The CDR3 length is 15 residues. The V and J ends lost 4 bases and 7 bases, in that order; junction bases with no gene match: 10. Germline CDR1 SGHRS, CDR2 YFSETQ. In DNA, the CDR3 is TGCGCCAGCAGCCCCCAGACTAGCGTGGAGAATGAGCAGTTCTTC. It specifies CASSPQTSVENEQFF.

Here the CDR3 DNA reads TGTGCCAGCAGCTTAGCCGGCGGGGCCGGGACAGGGAGTTACGAGCAGTACTTC. Residues: CASSLAGGAGTGSYEQYF. The chain uses TRBV7-2 and TRBJ2-7, with 9 bases fitting TRBD1. From germline, CDR1 is SGHTA and CDR2 FQGNSA. CDR3 size: 18 residues. Trimming removed 0 bases from V and 4 bases from J; junction bases left unmatched: 13.

This chain uses TRBV6-5 with TRBJ2-5; D is unresolved. The CDR3 length is 14 residues. V shed 2 bases and J shed 1 base, with 8 bases lying between them. The germline CDR1 and CDR2 sequences are MNHEY and SVGAGI. For the CDR3, the DNA is TGTGCCAGCAGTTACCGAGGTTCCCAAGAGACCCAGTACTTC. Protein: CASSYRGSQETQYF.

The CDR3 nucleotides read TGCAGCGTTGAAGATGGTGGAAGCTATCAGTACTTC. The encoded protein is CSVEDGGSYQYF. V and J are TRBV29-1 and TRBJ2-5; no definite D call. Germline lookup yields CDR1 SQVTM and CDR2 ANQGSEA. This CDR3 has 12 residues. V lost 0 bases, J lost 11 bases, and 13 bases lay in between.

The CDR3 spells CASRTLGAPNTEAFF. CDR3 bases: TGTGCCAGCAGAACCCTAGGGGCCCCGAACACTGAAGCTTTCTTT. The chain combines TRBV12-3 or TRBV12-4 with TRBJ1-1; D might be TRBD1 (5 bases). Trimming took 6 bases from V and 1 from J, leaving 15 bases between them. The CDR3 runs 15 residues.

This clonotype has a handful of counts. This sequence joins TRBV7-3 and TRBJ2-1, with 7 bases lining up with TRBD2. The CDR3 runs 18 residues. J gave up 3 bases and V 4 bases, and 15 bases lay outside the gene matches. CDR1 is SGHTA and CDR2 is FQGTGA in the germline V gene. DNA for the CDR3: TGTGCCAGCAGCTCCCCCGTCGAAGGGGAGGGCCACTACAATGAGCAGTTCTTC. Translating gives CASSSPVEGEGHYNEQFF.

The CDR3 here is CATSTSGTYNEQYF. The DNA of the CDR3 is TGTGCCACCTCGACTAGCGGAACCTACAATGAGCAGTACTTC. This chain links TRBV6-4 with TRBJ2-7; TRBD2 matches at 9 bases. V shed 10 bases, J shed 7 bases, and the junction held 14 bases outside the gene matches. This CDR3 is 14 amino acids long. Germline CDR1 reads MRHNA; CDR2 reads SNTAGT.